This entry lists 27 T cell receptor beta chains sequenced from one sample in a study of cytomegalovirus exposure and HLA in healthy donors. PCR employed 60 Vbeta and 13 Jbeta primers. Method: immunoSEQ multiplex PCR; TCRdb's copy keeps in-frame clones and lacks some. The table records 170,000 or so clones, 70% to 85% of them present only once. Material for sequencing was PBMCs. The receptor source for this set is a man in his forties or fifties in good health and CMV-seropositive.

V usage is TRBV2 and J usage is TRBJ1-5; 8 positions agree with TRBD1. The CDR3 loop spans 14 amino acids. Trimming at V came to 3 bases and at J to 5 bases, leaving 3 bases not matched to a gene. The germline CDR1 and CDR2 sequences are SNHLY and FYNNEI. In nucleotides, the CDR3 is TGTGCCAGCAGTGACGACAGGGGTCATCAGCCCCAGCATTTT. Translation: CASSDDRGHQPQHF.

The gene calls are TRBV5-1 and TRBJ2-2, with TRBD1 identical over 10 bases. The CDR3 has 16 residues. The ends lost 4 bases at V and 6 bases at J; junction bases unmatched: 9. The germline CDR1 and CDR2 sequences are SGHRS and YFSETQ. This CDR3 reads CASSRAGQGTAGELFF. The CDR3 DNA sequence: TGCGCCAGCAGCCGGGCGGGACAGGGGACGGCCGGGGAGCTGTTTTTT.

V usage is TRBV29-1 and J usage is TRBJ1-1; perhaps TRBD1 as D (5 bases). CDR1 and CDR2 from the germline V gene are SQVTM and ANQGSEA. Trimming cost V 6 bases and J 1 base, with 12 bases left between them. CDR3 length equals 13 residues. The CDR3 is CSVGEGRNTEAFF. CDR3 sequence (DNA): TGCAGCGTAGGGGAGGGAAGGAACACTGAAGCTTTCTTT.

The chain links TRBV5-1 to TRBJ1-1; the D is unclear. The CDR3 loop spans 14 amino acids. V was shortened by 6 bases and J by 3 bases, with 15 bases between the two germline ends. CDR1 SGHRS and CDR2 YFSETQ come from the germline V gene. CDR3 protein: CASTKTLGDTEAFF. The DNA of the CDR3 is TGCGCCAGCACCAAGACCCTAGGAGACACTGAAGCTTTCTTT.

V is TRBV5-1 and J is TRBJ1-1, with 8 bases identical to TRBD1. The CDR3 length is 14 residues. Germline loops: CDR1 SGHRS, CDR2 YFSETQ. Trimming cost V 3 bases and J 5 bases; bases outside gene matches: 6. CDR3: CASSYGQGGTEAFF. In nucleotides, the CDR3 is TGCGCCAGCAGCTACGGACAGGGAGGGACTGAAGCTTTCTTT.

This clone has a single count. The chain employs TRBV28 and TRBJ1-5; a weak D match, TRBD1 (6 bases). The CDR3 has 17 residues. The V end was cut by 7 bases, the J end by 2 bases, with 21 bases between. Germline V gene lookup returns CDR1 MDHEN and CDR2 SYDVKM. DNA for the CDR3: TGTGCCAGCAAACAATTGGGGGGGGCTTTCGGCAATCAGCCCCAGCATTTT. This codes for CASKQLGGAFGNQPQHF.

The rearrangement uses TRBV5-4 and TRBJ1-4; maybe TRBD1 (6 bases). Trimming pared 3 bases from V and 0 bases from J, leaving 9 bases between. CDR1 and CDR2 from the germline V gene are SGHNT and YYREEE (reference sequence). This CDR3 spans 15 amino acids. The CDR3 loop is CASSSSGATNEKLFF. As DNA, the CDR3 is TGTGCCAGCAGCTCGTCAGGGGCAACTAATGAAAAACTGTTTTTT.

The V call is TRBV15, the J call TRBJ2-7; 8 nucleotides align to TRBD1. CDR1 is LNHNV, CDR2 YYDKDF, per germline (reference sequence). V was pared by 2 bases and J by 2 bases, with 5 bases of the junction left unmatched. This CDR3 has 15 amino acids. The CDR3 sequence: CATSRIDRGAYEQYF. In nucleotides, the CDR3 is TGTGCCACCAGCAGAATAGACAGGGGTGCCTACGAGCAGTACTTC.

This rearrangement joins TRBV10-3 to TRBJ2-7, with D unresolved. Germline values: CDR1 ENHRY, CDR2 SYGVKD. Deletions cut 10 bases from V and 0 bases from J, with 13 bases between. CDR3 size: 13 residues. The CDR3, as DNA: TGTGCCACTCGCGTGAGAGCCTCCTACGAGCAGTACTTC. Protein product: CATRVRASYEQYF.

The rearrangement uses TRBV10-2 and TRBJ1-4; 8 bases are shared with TRBD1. Unmatched junction bases numbered 11, after V lost 5 bases and J lost 0 bases. This CDR3 spans 18 amino acids. In germline, CDR1 is WSHSY, CDR2 SAAADI. This chain's CDR3 is CASSRDRGSPSTNEKLFF. The CDR3 nucleotides are TGCGCCAGCAGTCGCGACAGGGGCTCTCCCTCAACTAATGAAAAACTGTTTTTT.

The chain carries TRBV11-2 and TRBJ1-2, with no clear D. The V gene lost 4 bases and the J gene lost 6 bases, with 18 bases spanning the gap. This CDR3 has 15 residues. In germline, CDR1 is SGHAT, CDR2 FQNNGV. The CDR3: CASSYRGGSWDGYTF. As DNA, the CDR3 is TGTGCCAGCAGCTACCGCGGAGGGAGCTGGGATGGCTACACCTTC.

This clone was seen a handful of times. The chain couples TRBV7-8 to TRBJ2-1; TRBD2 is a possible D gene (7 bases). The CDR3 is 14 residues long. CDR1 is SGHVS, CDR2 FQNEAQ, per germline. V lost 3 bases to trimming and J lost 4 bases, with 10 bases between them. CDR3 nucleotide sequence: TGTGCCAGCAGCTTGGAGGGGGGGTACAATGAGCAGTTCTTC. It yields the protein CASSLEGGYNEQFF.

The J gene is TRBJ1-6, the V gene TRBV5-1, with TRBD1 matching 9 bases. The CDR3 is 14 residues long. CDR1 is SGHRS, CDR2 YFSETQ, per germline. V was pared by 0 bases and J by 10 bases, with 2 bases of the junction left unmatched. In DNA, the CDR3 is TGCGCCAGCAGCTTGGGACAGGGGGAATCACCCCTCCACTTT. Translation: CASSLGQGESPLHF.

Only a few counts were recorded for this clone. In DNA form, the CDR3 reads TGTGCCAGCAGTCAGGGGCATGGCTACACCTTC. It encodes CASSQGHGYTF. The V call is TRBV9, the J call TRBJ1-2, with a weak D call TRBD1 (6 bases). The CDR3 has 11 residues. The V gene lost 5 bases and the J gene lost 6 bases, with 8 bases spanning the gap. Germline lookup yields CDR1 SGDLS and CDR2 YYNGEE.

The V gene is TRBV7-9, the J gene TRBJ1-1; possible D gene TRBD1, 6 bases. The germline V gene encodes CDR1 SEHNR and CDR2 FQNEAQ (reference sequence). The CDR3 loop spans 14 amino acids. V shed 2 bases and J shed 0 bases, with 7 bases lying between them. CDR3 region: CASSLPGVNTEAFF. In DNA form, the CDR3 reads TGTGCCAGCAGCTTACCAGGGGTGAACACTGAAGCTTTCTTT.

J is TRBJ1-2 and V is TRBV27; 7 bases are a match to TRBD1. Per germline, CDR1 MNHEY and CDR2 SMNVEV (reference sequence). V was clipped by 2 bases and J by 4 bases; unmatched bases: 7. The CDR3 is 15 residues long. The CDR3 reads CASSLSAGGSYGYTF. DNA for the CDR3: TGTGCCAGCAGTTTAAGCGCAGGGGGAAGCTATGGCTACACCTTC.

The chain combines TRBV6-5 with TRBJ1-5, with D hard to call. V lost 6 bases and J 0 bases, leaving 9 bases between the germline ends. This CDR3 is built from 14 residues. The germline V gene encodes CDR1 MNHEY and CDR2 SVGAGI. CDR3 sequence: CASSSDGSNQPQHF. The CDR3 DNA reads TGTGCCAGCAGCAGCGACGGTAGCAATCAGCCCCAGCATTTT.

This chain links TRBV6-5 with TRBJ2-1; D perhaps matches TRBD2 (6 bases). The V and J ends lost 5 bases and 9 bases respectively, with 17 bases between them. Looked up from germline, CDR1 is MNHEY and CDR2 is SVGAGI. The CDR3 covers 14 residues. The CDR3 nucleotides read TGTGCCAGCAGTAAGGGACTCCCTAAGGGTGAGCAGTTCTTC. Its protein product is CASSKGLPKGEQFF.

This clone was counted a few times. This chain uses TRBV14 with TRBJ2-1; 14 bases map to TRBD2. Unmatched junction bases numbered 5, after V lost 4 bases and J lost 6 bases. Germline lookup yields CDR1 SGHDN and CDR2 FVKESK. The length of the CDR3 is 16 residues. CDR3 sequence (DNA): TGTGCCAGCAGCCGACCCGGGACTAGCGGGAGCAATGAGCAGTTCTTC. This encodes CASSRPGTSGSNEQFF. The entire variable domain, with the rest obtained from reference TRBV14 and TRBJ2-1, is as follows: EAGVTQFPSHSVIEKGQTVTLRCDPISGHDNLYWYRRVMGKEIKFLLHFVKESKQDESGMPNNRFLAERTGGTYSTLKVQPAELEDSGVYFCASSRPGTSGSNEQFFGPGTRLTVL.

This chain uses TRBV7-8 with TRBJ2-1, with D possibly matching TRBD2 (5 bases). The CDR3 consists of 13 residues. Germline-derived CDR1 and CDR2 are SGHVS and FQNEAQ. The germline V and J ends were trimmed by 8 bases and 0 bases, with 8 bases remaining between them. CDR3 in DNA: TGTGCCAGCGCGAGGGACTCCTACAATGAGCAGTTCTTC. Its translation: CASARDSYNEQFF.

The rearrangement uses TRBV11-2 and TRBJ2-7; weak D call: TRBD2 (5 bases). Germline values: CDR1 SGHAT, CDR2 FQNNGV. The CDR3 is made up of 12 amino acids. The germline V and J ends were trimmed by 3 bases and 7 bases, with 10 bases remaining between them. The CDR3 is CASSFSPGEQYV. CDR3 DNA sequence: TGTGCCAGCAGCTTTTCCCCGGGGGAGCAGTACGTC.

Only a few counts were recorded for this clone. The chain recombines TRBV5-4 with TRBJ2-3, with 12 bases that match TRBD2. V shed 4 bases and J 2 bases; nucleotides not matched to a gene: 5. Germline assignment: CDR1 SGHNT and CDR2 YYREEE (reference sequence). The CDR3 loop spans 16 amino acids. The CDR3: CASSRGLAGNTDTQYF. CDR3 DNA sequence: TGTGCCAGCAGCAGAGGACTAGCGGGGAACACAGATACGCAGTATTTT. Together with reference TRBV5-4 and TRBJ2-3, the CDR3 gives the full variable domain: ETGVTQSPTHLIKTRGQQVTLRCSSQSGHNTVSWYQQALGQGPQFIFQYYREEENGRGNFPPRFSGLQFPNYSSELNVNALELDDSALYLCASSRGLAGNTDTQYFGPGTRLTVL.

CDR3 bases: TGTGCCAGCTCGCTACAGGACGCCTATGGCTACACCTTC. Protein product: CASSLQDAYGYTF. V gene TRBV18 combines with J gene TRBJ1-2; tentatively, D is TRBD1 (5 bases). Looked up from germline, CDR1 is KGHSH and CDR2 is LQKENI. The CDR3 loop spans 13 amino acids. V lost 6 bases and J lost 4, with 12 bases in between.

This chain joins TRBV5-1 and TRBJ2-1, with D perhaps TRBD2 (6 bases). V lost 6 bases, J lost 9 bases, and 16 bases lay in between. The CDR3 runs 13 residues. Germline assignment: CDR1 SGHRS and CDR2 YFSETQ. In DNA, the CDR3 is TGCGCCAGCACCCCAAGGGACGGGGGTGAGCAGTTCTTC. Its protein product is CASTPRDGGEQFF.

This sequence joins TRBV14 and TRBJ2-1, with TRBD1 matching over 10 bases. V dropped 1 base and J dropped 6; count of bases not matched to a gene: 6. The CDR3 is made up of 16 amino acids. The germline CDR1 and CDR2 sequences are SGHDN and FVKESK. The CDR3 nucleotides read TGTGCCAGCAGCCAAGTTCTGGGACAGGGGAGCAATGAGCAGTTCTTC. Its protein is CASSQVLGQGSNEQFF.

This clone was observed a few times. The same CDR3 also results from other DNA sequences found in this sample. The CDR3 loop is CASSLAGNSYEQYF. In nucleotides, the CDR3 is TGCGCCAGCAGCTTGGCAGGTAACTCCTACGAGCAGTACTTC. The J gene is TRBJ2-7, the V gene TRBV5-1, with D uncertain. CDR1 is SGHRS and CDR2 is YFSETQ in the germline V gene. The CDR3 is made up of 14 amino acids. Trimming pared 0 bases from V and 0 bases from J, leaving 7 bases between.

The CDR3 protein is CASSQTGFKNIQYF. Written as DNA, the CDR3 is TGTGCCAGCAGTCAGACAGGGTTCAAAAACATTCAGTACTTC. The chain links TRBV6-5 to TRBJ2-4; 7 positions agree with TRBD1. The CDR3 consists of 14 residues. V was clipped by 5 bases and J by 3 bases; unmatched bases: 4. Germline-derived CDR1 and CDR2 are MNHEY and SVGAGI.